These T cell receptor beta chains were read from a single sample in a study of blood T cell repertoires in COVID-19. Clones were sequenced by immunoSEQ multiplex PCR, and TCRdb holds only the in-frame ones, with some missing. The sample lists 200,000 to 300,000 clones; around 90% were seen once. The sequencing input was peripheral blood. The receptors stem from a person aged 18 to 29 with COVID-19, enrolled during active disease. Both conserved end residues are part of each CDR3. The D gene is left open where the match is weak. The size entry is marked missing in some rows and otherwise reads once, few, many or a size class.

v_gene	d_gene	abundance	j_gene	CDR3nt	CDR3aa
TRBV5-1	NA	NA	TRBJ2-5	TGCGCCAGCAGCTTGCAGCAAGAGACCCAGTACTTC	CASSLQQETQYF
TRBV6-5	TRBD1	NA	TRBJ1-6	TGTGCCAGCAGTATCCGGGACAGAAATTCACCCCTCCACTTT	CASSIRDRNSPLHF
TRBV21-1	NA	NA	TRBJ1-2	TGTGCCAGCAGCCCTCACGCCCGGAGGGGACGAGACTATGGCTACACCTTC	CASSPHARRGRDYGYTF
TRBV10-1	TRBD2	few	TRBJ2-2	TGCGCCAGCAGTGGCTCCGGACTAGCGGGGACCGGGGAGCTGTTTTTT	CASSGSGLAGTGELFF
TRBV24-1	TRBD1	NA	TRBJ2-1	TGTGCCACCAGTAGACAACAGGGGTCTGAGCAGTTCTTC	CATSRQQGSEQFF
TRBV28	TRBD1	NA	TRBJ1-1	TGTGCCAGCAGTCCGACCACAGGGGGCAAAGCTTTCTTT	CASSPTTGGKAFF
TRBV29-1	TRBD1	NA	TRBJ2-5	TGCAGCGTTGAAAGGGGGCGAGGGGAGACCCAGTACTTC	CSVERGRGETQYF
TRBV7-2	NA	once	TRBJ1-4	TGTGCCAGCAGCCTTAATAGAAAACTGTTTTTT	CASSLNRKLFF
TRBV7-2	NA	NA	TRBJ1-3	TGTGCCAGCAGCTCAAACTTAGGAAACACCATATATTTT	CASSSNLGNTIYF
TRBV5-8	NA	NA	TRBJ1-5	TGTGCCAGCAGCTTGGGGCCAGGGCAGCCCCAGCATTTT	CASSLGPGQPQHF
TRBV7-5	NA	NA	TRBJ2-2	TGTGCCAGAAGCTTGTCGCGATTGAACACCGGGGAGCTGTTTTTT	CARSLSRLNTGELFF
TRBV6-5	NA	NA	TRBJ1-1	TGTGCCAGCAGTTACGCGGGGAACACTGAAGCTTTCTTT	CASSYAGNTEAFF
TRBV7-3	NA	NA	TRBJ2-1	TGTGCCAGCAGCCCATGGCCCGATGATGAGCAGTTCTTC	CASSPWPDDEQFF
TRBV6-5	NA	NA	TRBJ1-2	TGTGCCAGCAGTTTAGGGGCGGTCTATGGCTACACCTTC	CASSLGAVYGYTF
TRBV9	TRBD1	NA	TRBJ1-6	TGTGCCAGCAGCGTCGGGACAGGGCGTTCACCCCTCCACTTT	CASSVGTGRSPLHF
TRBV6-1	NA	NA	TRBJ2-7	TGTGCCAGCAGTGAACAGGCCACCACCTACGAGCAGTACTTC	CASSEQATTYEQYF
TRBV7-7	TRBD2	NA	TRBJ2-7	TGTGCTAGCAGCTCCGGACTAGCGGGCCTCTACGAGCAGTACTTC	CASSSGLAGLYEQYF
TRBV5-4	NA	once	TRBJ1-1	TGTGCCAGCAGCTTGGACTCTAGTGTGGGTCGATATGAAGCTTTCTTT	CASSLDSSVGRYEAFF
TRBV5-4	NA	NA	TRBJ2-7	TGTGCCAGCAGCTTGGTAGCTACCTACGAGCAGTACTTC	CASSLVATYEQYF
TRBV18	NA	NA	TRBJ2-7	TGTGCCAGCTCACAGTCACAGGGTGAGGAGCAGTACTTC	CASSQSQGEEQYF
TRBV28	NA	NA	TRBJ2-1	TGTGCCAGCAGTTTACGGGCGGGACCAAACTACAATGAGCAGTTCTTC	CASSLRAGPNYNEQFF
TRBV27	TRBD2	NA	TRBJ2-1	TGTGCCAGCAGTTTAAGCGGGAGCTCCTACAATGAGCAGTTCTTC	CASSLSGSSYNEQFF
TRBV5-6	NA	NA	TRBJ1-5	TGTGCCAGCAGCTTTAATTCTCGGGTGAATCAGCCCCAGCATTTT	CASSFNSRVNQPQHF
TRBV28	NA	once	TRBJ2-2	TGTGCCAGCAGTTTTCCATCCAGGGGTGGGGCCACCGGGGAGCTGTTTTTT	CASSFPSRGGATGELFF
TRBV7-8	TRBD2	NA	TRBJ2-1	TGTGCCAGCAGCTTATTAGCGGGAGGGCGGCTCTTC	CASSLLAGGRLF
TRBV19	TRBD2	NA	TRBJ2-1	TGCGCCCCCCGGGGGGGCGACAGGCAGACTAGCGGGAGAAGAAATGAGCAGTTCTTC	CAPRGGDRQTSGRRNEQFF
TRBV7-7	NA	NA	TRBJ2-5	TGTGCTAGCAGCTTTGGGGGGAAAGAGACCCAGTACTTC	CASSFGGKETQYF
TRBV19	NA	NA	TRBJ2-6	TGTGCCAGTAGTATCGGAGACTCTGGGGCCAACGTCCTGACTTTC	CASSIGDSGANVLTF
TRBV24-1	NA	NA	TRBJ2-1	TGTGCCACCAGTGTGGCCTTGACTGGGTCGAGCTCCTACAATGAGCAGTTCTTC	CATSVALTGSSSYNEQFF
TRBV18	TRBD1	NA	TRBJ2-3	TGTGCCAGCTCACCGGGACAGGGGAAGTATTTT	CASSPGQGKYF
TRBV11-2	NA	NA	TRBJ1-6	TGTGCCAGCAGCTTTTCACAGTTGGATTCACCCCTCCACTTT	CASSFSQLDSPLHF
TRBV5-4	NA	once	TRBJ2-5	TGTGCCAGCAGCTTGCCCTCGGTAGAGACCCAGTACTTC	CASSLPSVETQYF
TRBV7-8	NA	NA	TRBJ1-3	TGTGCCAGCAGCTTAGCAGGGAGCTCTGGAAACACCATATATTTT	CASSLAGSSGNTIYF
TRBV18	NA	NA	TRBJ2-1	TGTGCCAGCTCACCGCCATTCTGGCGGGACAATGAGCAGTTCTTC	CASSPPFWRDNEQFF
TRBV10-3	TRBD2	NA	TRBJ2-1	TGTGCCATCAGTGTTCGAGGCGGGGGGGACAATGAGCAGTTCTTC	CAISVRGGGDNEQFF
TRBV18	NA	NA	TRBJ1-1	TGTGCCAGCTCACCACCAACCAGATCGAACACTGAAGCTTTCTTT	CASSPPTRSNTEAFF
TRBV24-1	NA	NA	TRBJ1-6	TGTGCCACCAGTGATTCCAGCCCGGCGGATTCACCCCTCCACTTT	CATSDSSPADSPLHF
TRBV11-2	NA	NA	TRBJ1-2	TGTGCCAGCAGCTTAGAAGGGGGTGGAGGTTTTGGCTACACCTTC	CASSLEGGGGFGYTF
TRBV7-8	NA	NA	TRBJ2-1	TGTGCCAGCAGCTTAGGGGGCGACTTATACAATGAGCAGTTCTTC	CASSLGGDLYNEQFF